This T cell receptor (beta chain) was identified during a study of human T cells and chemical hapten exposure. Overall study results and limits: Counts of TCRs above 1 in 1000 frequency stayed unchanged with DPC sensitization. Expanded TCRs formed significantly more large CDR3 similarity clusters than controls.

V lost 4 bases and J lost 8, with 8 bases in between. The CDR3 loop spans 12 amino acids. Germline assignment: CDR1 MDHEN and CDR2 SYDVKM. Time point indicated: patch test 3, about 24 weeks after DPC sensitization. Treatment denoted: therapeutic diphenylcyclopropenone sensitization with weekly scalp DPC. One entry per CDR3 protein results from TCRdb running MiXCR on the RACE reads. The sample lists about 71,000 distinct CDR3 sequences, around 10% occurring once. There are many counts of this clonotype. Its antigen is unidentified. The chain recombines TRBV28 with TRBJ2-2; D gene unclear. Sequenced here: whole blood, sampled in connection with sensitization to the hapten diphenylcyclopropenone (DPC). This TCR derives from a woman between 45 and 65 years old with alopecia areata. Some clones in this sample may be carry-over from other donors' samples. CDR3 DNA: TGTGCCAGCAGTTGGAGAACTGGGGAGCTGTTTTTT. Amino acids: CASSWRTGELFF.